These 13 T cell receptor beta chains were all obtained from the same sample, sequenced in a study of blood T cell repertoires in COVID-19. TCRdb keeps only in-frame clones here, not all; method: immunoSEQ multiplex PCR. This sample has fewer than 200,000 clones, with roughly 86% found just once. The sample was peripheral blood. The receptors here all came from a middle-aged man who had recovered from COVID-19.

This clone has just a few counts. This sequence joins TRBV29-1 and TRBJ1-6; TRBD1 aligns across 8 bases. Germline V gene sequence: CDR1 SQVTM, CDR2 ANQGSEA. CDR3 length: 13 amino acids. V lost 5 bases to trimming and J lost 7 bases; unmatched junction nucleotides: 4. The CDR3 reads CSVRTGSNSPLHF. Here the CDR3 DNA reads TGCAGCGTTCGGACAGGGTCGAATTCACCCCTCCACTTT.

The gene calls are TRBV5-6 and TRBJ2-7; the match to TRBD1 covers 7 bases. Germline lookup yields CDR1 SGHDT and CDR2 YYEEEE. This CDR3 is built from 13 residues. V lost 6 bases, J lost 1 base, and 4 bases stayed unmatched. In DNA, the CDR3 is TGTGCCAGCACACGGGACAGATCCTACGAGCAGTACTTC. This translates into CASTRDRSYEQYF.

This clone came up a few times. The genes are TRBV29-1 and TRBJ2-7; 11 bases align to TRBD2. The CDR3 has 22 amino acids. Germline-derived CDR1 and CDR2 are SQVTM and ANQGSEA. V lost 6 bases to trimming and J lost 4 bases; unmatched junction nucleotides: 32. The CDR3: CSVSGGQILSTSGRGVGYEQYF. DNA for the CDR3: TGCAGCGTGTCCGGGGGACAGATATTAAGTACTAGCGGGAGAGGGGTCGGATACGAGCAGTACTTC.

The rearrangement links TRBV7-9 to TRBJ2-1; 7 bases fit TRBD1. The CDR3 length is 15 residues. Trimming took 6 bases from V and 7 from J; bases not matched to a gene: 12. CDR1 and CDR2 (germline): SEHNR, FQNEAQ (reference sequence). The CDR3 sequence: CASSRQGSVDNEQFF. The CDR3 DNA follows: TGTGCCAGCAGTCGACAGGGTAGCGTTGATAATGAGCAGTTCTTC.

This clone was detected only once. The rearrangement uses TRBV3-1 (or the pseudogene TRBV3-2) and TRBJ2-7; D gene unclear. Germline-derived CDR1 and CDR2 are LGHDT and YNNKEL (reference sequence). V lost 1 base and J 4 bases, leaving 20 bases between the germline ends. The CDR3 runs 17 residues. The CDR3 loop reads CASSQVFSPVLVYEQYF. CDR3 bases: TGTGCCAGCAGCCAAGTCTTCTCCCCGGTCCTTGTGTACGAGCAGTACTTC.

The chain carries TRBV4-3 and TRBJ2-7; 9 bases line up with TRBD2. This CDR3 is 16 amino acids long. In germline, CDR1 is LGHNA, CDR2 YSLEER. Trimming cost V 2 bases and J 2 bases; bases outside gene matches: 7. The CDR3 bases are TGCGCCAGCAGCCAACTTCTAGCGGGATACACCTACGAGCAGTACTTC. Residues: CASSQLLAGYTYEQYF.

This chain connects TRBV19 to TRBJ2-3; tentatively, D is TRBD1 (6 bases). Germline V gene sequence: CDR1 LNHDA, CDR2 SQIVND (reference sequence). With 10 bases removed from V and 9 bases from J, the gap between germline ends came to 17 bases. The CDR3 loop spans 12 amino acids. The CDR3 spells CATNSEGVTQYF. The CDR3, as DNA: TGTGCCACCAACAGCGAGGGGGTGACGCAGTATTTT.

This clone was found a few times. This sequence joins TRBV7-2 and TRBJ2-7, with D possibly TRBD2 on 5 matching bases. The CDR3 is made up of 15 amino acids. CDR1 and CDR2 from the germline V gene are SGHTA and FQGNSA. The V end lost 2 bases, the J end lost 3 bases, and 14 bases lay between the germline ends. The CDR3 loop is CASSLYSAGLYEQYF. The CDR3 nucleotides read TGTGCCAGCAGCTTATATTCGGCAGGACTCTACGAGCAGTACTTC.

Concerning this clone: Additional DNA sequences in this sample encode the identical CDR3. The gene calls are TRBV6-2 or TRBV6-3 and TRBJ1-2; D call uncertain. V was shortened by 5 bases and J by 2 bases, with 9 bases between the two germline ends. The CDR3 is made up of 13 amino acids. Germline CDR1 is MNHEY and CDR2 is SVGEGT. CDR3 sequence reads: CASSAQANYGYTF. The CDR3 region has the DNA TGTGCCAGCAGTGCCCAGGCAAACTATGGCTACACCTTC.

The genes are TRBV3-1 (or the pseudogene TRBV3-2) and TRBJ1-5; D gene uncertain. The CDR3 is 13 amino acids. Germline CDR1 LGHDT, CDR2 YNNKEL (reference sequence). V was trimmed by 0 bases and J by 13 bases, leaving 13 bases between them. The chain's CDR3 is CASSQDSFREQHF. The DNA of the CDR3 is TGTGCCAGCAGCCAAGACAGTTTCCGGGAGCAGCATTTT.

The chain carries TRBV6-2 or TRBV6-3 and TRBJ2-2; a weak D match, TRBD2 (6 bases). The V end lost 4 bases, the J end lost 6 bases, and 15 bases lay between the germline ends. Germline V gene data show CDR1 as MNHEY and CDR2 as SVGEGT. There are 15 residues in the CDR3. CDR3 bases: TGTGCCAGCAGTTCCGGGGGAAATGGATCCGGGGAGCTGTTTTTT. It translates to CASSSGGNGSGELFF.

This chain connects TRBV2 to TRBJ1-1; D gene ambiguous. The CDR3 runs 16 residues. The V end lost 3 bases, the J end lost 1 base, and 15 bases lay between the germline ends. Germline V CDR1 and CDR2: SNHLY, FYNNEI. The CDR3 is CASSDRGGSRNTEAFF. The CDR3 coding sequence is TGTGCCAGCAGTGACAGAGGAGGTAGCAGGAACACTGAAGCTTTCTTT.

This clone came up once. The rearrangement joins TRBV6-2 or TRBV6-3 to TRBJ1-5; the D is unclear. Germline CDR1 MNHEY, CDR2 SVGEGT. The length of the CDR3 is 13 residues. The V end lost 2 bases, the J end lost 6 bases, and 8 bases lay between the germline ends. CDR3 residues: CASSYAYSQPQHF. CDR3 nucleotides: TGTGCCAGCAGTTACGCTTATAGTCAGCCCCAGCATTTT.